These 3 T cell receptor beta chains originate from one sample sequenced in a study of early T cells in non-severe SARS-CoV-2 infection. Using its own MiXCR run on the 5' RACE reads, TCRdb lists one record per CDR3 protein. In the table there are 45,000 to 65,000 distinct CDR3 sequences, roughly 12% of which are singletons. The sequencing here drew on whole blood, taken at baseline. The receptors derive from an adult who was a healthcare worker with PCR-confirmed SARS-CoV-2 infection or an uninfected control (not recorded which).

This clonotype was seen only a few times. The chain is built from TRBV18 and TRBJ2-1, with 7 positions matching TRBD2. Germline V gene data show CDR1 as KGHSH and CDR2 as LQKENI. After removal of 6 bases from V and 10 bases from J, the junction contained 6 bases not matched to a gene. CDR3 size: 12 residues. In nucleotides, the CDR3 is TGTGCCAGCTCCCGGGACTATCAAGAGCAGTTCTTC. Translated: CASSRDYQEQFF.

The V and J genes are TRBV11-2 and TRBJ2-5; TRBD2 matches 9 bases. With 1 base clipped from V and 1 base from J, the junction kept 4 bases outside the gene matches. The CDR3 covers 16 residues. Germline V lookup: CDR1 SGHAT, CDR2 FQNNGV. In nucleotides, the CDR3 is TGTGCCAGCAGCTTAGGGCTAGCGGGGACCCAAGAGACCCAGTACTTC. Amino acids: CASSLGLAGTQETQYF.

This clonotype showed up many times. The V call is TRBV5-4, the J call TRBJ2-7; 8 nucleotides match TRBD2. The germline V gene encodes CDR1 SGHNT and CDR2 YYREEE (reference sequence). CDR3 length: 12 amino acids. Germline trimming cut 10 bases from V and 4 bases from J; bases unmatched to any gene: 7. The CDR3 spells CAWGTSRYEQYF. CDR3 in DNA: TGTGCCTGGGGGACTAGTAGGTACGAGCAGTACTTC. The whole variable domain, filled in from reference TRBV5-4 and TRBJ2-7, reads ETGVTQSPTHLIKTRGQQVTLRCSSQSGHNTVSWYQQALGQGPQFIFQYYREEENGRGNFPPRFSGLQFPNYSSELNVNALELDDSALYLCAWGTSRYEQYFGPGTRLTVT.